This paragraph covers one T cell receptor beta chain sequence. The antigen is unknown. V gave up 2 bases and J gave up 2 bases; unmatched junction bases: 5. Germline V CDR1 and CDR2: SGDLS, YYNGEE. This CDR3 region has 17 residues. Assay: immunoSEQ multiplex PCR; the TCRdb copy retains only in-frame clones and omits some. The sample carries approximately 58,000 clones, roughly 90% recorded once. The sample comes from a study of OX40 agonist ivuxolimab in advanced cancers. Study-wide results and limits: On average, a greater number of expanded clones characterised CD8+ T cells relative to CD4+.

The sequence was collected from an adult with an advanced solid tumor such as melanoma, head and neck, liver or kidney cancer. The chain employs TRBV9 and TRBJ2-2; 11 nucleotides line up with TRBD2. The sample was CD4+ or CD8+ T cells sorted from blood, taken in a trial of the OX40 agonist ivuxolimab. CDR3 loop: CASSVYGLAGNTGELFF. The CDR3 nucleotides are TGTGCCAGCAGCGTTTACGGACTAGCGGGTAACACCGGGGAGCTGTTTTTT.